A selection of T cell receptor beta chains follows, all from one sample in a study of OX40 agonist ivuxolimab in advanced cancers. Sequenced by immunoSEQ multiplex PCR; TCRdb stores in-frame clones only, minus some. The table lists 70,000 to 100,000 clones, 85% to 90% of them singletons. This specimen was CD4+ or CD8+ T cells sorted from blood, taken in a trial of the OX40 agonist ivuxolimab. Source of these receptors: an adult with an advanced solid tumor such as melanoma, head and neck, liver or kidney cancer. CDR3s include the opening cysteine and the closing phenylalanine or tryptophan. The D gene is left open where the match is weak. Only some rows state a clone size, as once, few, many or a class for expanded clones.

size | J | V | D | DNA | CDR3
- | TRBJ2-1 | TRBV2 | TRBD1 | TGTGCCAGCAGGACAGGGATAGCCCGGATGGGTAATGAGCAGTTCTTC | CASRTGIARMGNEQFF
- | TRBJ2-1 | TRBV7-6 | TRBD2 | TGTGCCAGCAGCCCCCCGGGACTAGCGGATGAGCAGTTCTTC | CASSPPGLADEQFF
- | TRBJ1-3 | TRBV7-6 | - | TGTGCCAGCAGCACTCGACAGGGAAACACCATATATTTT | CASSTRQGNTIYF
- | TRBJ1-1 | TRBV6-1 | TRBD1 | TGTGCCAGCAGTGCATCCGGGACAGGGAACACTGAAGCTTTCTTT | CASSASGTGNTEAFF
once | TRBJ1-4 | TRBV5-1 | - | TGCGCCAGCAGCTTGGGCAGCTCAACTAATGAAAAACTGTTTTTT | CASSLGSSTNEKLFF
- | TRBJ2-7 | TRBV27 | - | TGTGCCAGCAGTTTAAGGGGGTCACCCTACGAGCAGTACTTC | CASSLRGSPYEQYF
- | TRBJ2-3 | TRBV5-6 | TRBD2 | TGTGCCAGCAGCTTCCCCCAGGGAGGGCGCACAGATACGCAGTATTTT | CASSFPQGGRTDTQYF
- | TRBJ2-7 | TRBV29-1 | TRBD2 | TGCAGCGTTGCTAGCGGGAGCTCCTACGAGCAGTACTTC | CSVASGSSYEQYF
- | TRBJ1-4 | TRBV21-1 | - | TGTGCCAGCAGCGAAAAGGGACATCGAACTAATGAAAAACTGTTTTTT | CASSEKGHRTNEKLFF
- | TRBJ1-1 | TRBV12-2 | - | TGTGCAAGTCGCTTCGGTACAGTGAACACTGAAGCTTTCTTT | CASRFGTVNTEAFF
- | TRBJ2-3 | TRBV6-6 | TRBD2 | TGTGCCAGCAGTTACGGGACTAGCGGGATTCTAGATACGCAGTATTTT | CASSYGTSGILDTQYF
- | TRBJ1-2 | TRBV6-1 | TRBD1 | TGTGCCAGCAGCCTAATCTATACAGGGGAAGGCTACACCTTC | CASSLIYTGEGYTF
- | TRBJ2-1 | TRBV5-1 | - | TGCGCCAGCAGAAAGGGGAATGAGCAGTTCTTC | CASRKGNEQFF
- | TRBJ2-7 | TRBV18 | - | TGTGCCAGCTCACCCGGACTAACAGTCTCCTACGAGCAGTACTTC | CASSPGLTVSYEQYF
- | TRBJ2-5 | TRBV5-1 | TRBD2 | TGCGCCAGCAGCCTCCGGACTAGCGAAACCCAGTACTTC | CASSLRTSETQYF
- | TRBJ2-7 | TRBV10-1 | - | TGCGCCAGCAGTGAAAGAAACCGGGACGGGACCTACGAGCAGTACTTC | CASSERNRDGTYEQYF
- | TRBJ2-1 | TRBV4-1 | - | TGCGCCAGCAGCCAAGATCCACCTGGCGGGCCCTACAATGAGCAGTTCTTC | CASSQDPPGGPYNEQFF
- | TRBJ1-1 | TRBV29-1 | - | TGCAGCGTTGTGTCCGGGGGAAATGAAGCTTTCTTT | CSVVSGGNEAFF
- | TRBJ1-2 | TRBV7-9 | - | TGTGCCAGCAGCTATTCCGACGACGGCTTCTATGGCTACACCTTC | CASSYSDDGFYGYTF
- | TRBJ1-2 | TRBV11-3 | - | TGTGCCAGCAGCTTCCTCGAGACTAATTTTGGCTACACCTTC | CASSFLETNFGYTF
once | TRBJ2-3 | TRBV11-2 | TRBD2 | TGTGCCAGCAGCCTACTAGCGGGAGCTCTCGTGGATACGCAGTATTTT | CASSLLAGALVDTQYF
- | TRBJ1-2 | TRBV6-7 | TRBD1 | TGTGCCAGCAGCCTTTACCGGGACAGTGAGGGTGGCTACACCTTC | CASSLYRDSEGGYTF
once | TRBJ2-1 | TRBV2 | TRBD2 | TGTGCCATCATTAGCGGGAGGACCTCCTACAATGAGCAGTTCTTC | CAIISGRTSYNEQFF
- | TRBJ2-5 | TRBV11-2 | TRBD1 | TGTGCCAGCAGCCGGGACAGGGAAGAGACCCAGTACTTC | CASSRDREETQYF
- | TRBJ2-1 | TRBV28 | TRBD2 | TGTGCCAGCAGTCCCCTGTGGGGGGGGAGCCTTTACAATGAGCAGTTCTTC | CASSPLWGGSLYNEQFF
- | TRBJ2-7 | TRBV19 | - | TGTGCCAGTAGTCAAGCAGGGATATCCTACGAGCAGTACTTC | CASSQAGISYEQYF
- | TRBJ1-1 | TRBV10-1 | TRBD1 | TGCGCCAGCAGTGACGGGACAGCGAACACTGAAGCTTTCTTT | CASSDGTANTEAFF
once | TRBJ2-7 | TRBV6-5 | - | TGTGCCAGCAGTTACCTCACCGAGCAGTACTTC | CASSYLTEQYF
- | TRBJ1-5 | TRBV28 | - | TGTGCCAGCAGTTTAATGGGCTCTCCAGGGGAGGTCGGACAGCCCCAGCATTTT | CASSLMGSPGEVGQPQHF
- | TRBJ2-1 | TRBV19 | TRBD1 | TGTGCCAGTAGGACAACCGGGACAGGGTATGCCAATGAGCAGTTCTTC | CASRTTGTGYANEQFF
- | TRBJ2-3 | TRBV6-5 | TRBD2 | TGTGCCACCCGGGGGGGAACAGATACGCAGTATTTT | CATRGGTDTQYF
- | TRBJ2-1 | TRBV30 | TRBD2 | TGTGCCTGGACCGGGACTAGGAATGAGCAGTTCTTC | CAWTGTRNEQFF
- | TRBJ1-2 | TRBV6-5 | - | TGTGCCAGCAGTTACGGGGGGAGCTATGGCTACACCTTC | CASSYGGSYGYTF
- | TRBJ1-1 | TRBV10-2 | TRBD1 | TGCGCCAGCAGGATACAGGGGGACACTGAAGCTTTCTTT | CASRIQGDTEAFF
- | TRBJ2-1 | TRBV7-2 | - | TGTGCCAGCAGTCTTGCCAGGAGGGTCGAGCAGTTCTTC | CASSLARRVEQFF
- | TRBJ2-2 | TRBV6-4 | TRBD2 | TGTGCCAGCAGAGGACTAGCGGGAGACACCGGGGAGCTGTTTTTT | CASRGLAGDTGELFF
- | TRBJ2-7 | TRBV6-1 | - | TGTGCCAGCAGTGAAGCGCACCGCAACGAGCAGTACTTC | CASSEAHRNEQYF
- | TRBJ1-1 | TRBV27 | - | TGTGCCAGCAGTTCCGGAGCAAGTGAAGCTTTCTTT | CASSSGASEAFF
- | TRBJ1-5 | TRBV30 | - | TGTGCCTGGAGTATTGGTTATAGCAATCAGCCCCAGCATTTT | CAWSIGYSNQPQHF
- | TRBJ2-1 | TRBV27 | - | TGTGCCAGCAGTACCTCGAGACTGGCTCAGTTCTTC | CASSTSRLAQFF
- | TRBJ2-3 | TRBV5-1 | - | TGCGCCAGCCTCCCGGGACCCGCAGGAGATACGCAGTATTTT | CASLPGPAGDTQYF
- | TRBJ1-5 | TRBV5-8 | TRBD1 | TGTGCCAGCAGCCCGGGGACAGGCTCTCTTAGCAATCAGCCCCAGCATTTT | CASSPGTGSLSNQPQHF
- | TRBJ2-7 | TRBV27 | - | TGTGCCAGCAGTACCGTCGCTAACGCCCAAGACGAGCAGTACTTC | CASSTVANAQDEQYF
- | TRBJ2-5 | TRBV29-1 | - | TGCAGCGTTGAGAGACAGCAGGAGACCCAGTACTTC | CSVERQQETQYF
- | TRBJ2-1 | TRBV10-3 | - | TGTGCCATCAGTGGGTCGGCTCGTAATGAGCAGTTCTTC | CAISGSARNEQFF
few | TRBJ2-5 | TRBV9 | - | TGTGCCAGCTCTGGGGAGACCCAGTACTTC | CASSGETQYF
- | TRBJ2-1 | TRBV19 | TRBD2 | TGTGCCAGTAGTATAGGAGCGGGAGGCGATGAGCAGTTCTTC | CASSIGAGGDEQFF
- | TRBJ2-7 | TRBV27 | TRBD1 | TGTGCCAGCAGTTTATTCAGGGGGTACGAGCAGTACTTC | CASSLFRGYEQYF
- | TRBJ1-4 | TRBV6-1 | - | TGTGCCAGCAGTCCCTTCGGCGGCGGGAATGAAAAACTGTTTTTT | CASSPFGGGNEKLFF